This T cell receptor beta chain was identified during a study of CD8+CD57+ T cells in acquired aplastic anemia. Study context: When averaged, DNA from sorted CD4+ and CD8+ cells came to approximately 3 ug.

Study-wide points: Patients shared just under 30 CD8+ CDR3 sequences with controls.

The germline CDR1 and CDR2 sequences are SGHRS and YFSETQ. The V end lost 2 bases, the J end lost 2 bases, and 10 bases lay between the germline ends. The CDR3 length is 14 residues. All patients picked for sequencing had shown, by flow cytometry, an expansion of CD8+CD57+ cells. Each patient carried a diagnosis of severe acquired aplastic anemia. Patients had received no therapy at the time of blood sampling. Researchers used genomic DNA as the template to profile TCR beta VDJ and CDR3. TCRdb redid the calling of the reads with MiXCR, one entry per CDR3 protein. This sample has hundreds of thousands of distinct CDR3 sequences, with under 50% found just once. Many counts were recorded for this clonotype. The antigen is unknown.

The chain couples TRBV5-1 to TRBJ2-5; no firm D call. The clonotype comes from a human donor with aplastic anemia. The specimen sequenced was sorted CD4+, CD8+, or CD8+CD57+ T cells (not recorded which) from PBMCs. The CDR3 protein is CASSFRTSQETQYF. The CDR3 DNA follows: TGCGCCAGCAGCTTCCGAACTTCTCAAGAGACCCAGTACTTC.